Below, 29 T cell receptor beta chains from the same sample are listed, as sequenced in a study of OX40 agonist ivuxolimab in advanced cancers. The protocol was immunoSEQ multiplex PCR, while the TCRdb copy is restricted to in-frame clones and leaves out a portion. Here the sample spans around 25,000 clones, 78% being singletons. The sample was CD4+ or CD8+ T cells sorted from blood, taken in a trial of the OX40 agonist ivuxolimab. These receptor sequences come from an adult with an advanced solid tumor such as melanoma, head and neck, liver or kidney cancer.

This clone has more than one count but fewer than ten. V and J are TRBV6-1 and TRBJ1-2; D remains ambiguous. The CDR3 extends over 13 amino acids. The germline V gene has CDR1 MNHNS and CDR2 SASEGT. V lost 4 bases, J lost 3 bases, and 9 bases lay in between. DNA for the CDR3: TGTGCCAGCAGTGGTGTTGGCCACTATGGCTACACCTTC. This sequence encodes CASSGVGHYGYTF.

The rearrangement joins TRBV4-1 to TRBJ2-5; 9 bases align to TRBD2. The germline V gene encodes CDR1 MGHRA and CDR2 YSYEKL. Trimming cost V 0 bases and J 5 bases; bases outside gene matches: 10. The CDR3 is 17 residues long. In DNA form, the CDR3 reads TGCGCCAGCAGCCAAGATTCGATGGCGGGGGGGCAGGAGACCCAGTACTTC. Translating it yields CASSQDSMAGGQETQYF.

With regard to this clone: At one end the junction does not follow the germline gene, possibly because of a read error. The gene calls are TRBV7-7 and TRBJ2-2; D is ambiguous. This CDR3 has 13 amino acids. Per germline, CDR1 SSHAT and CDR2 FNYEAQ (reference sequence). The CDR3 loop reads CASSLSNTGELFF. CDR3 nucleotide sequence: TGTGCTAGCAGCCTCTCGAACACCGGGGAGCTGTTTTTT.

The V call is TRBV7-3, the J call TRBJ2-2; D ambiguous. The V and J ends lost 1 base and 1 base respectively, with 4 bases between them. Germline values: CDR1 SGHTA, CDR2 FQGTGA. CDR3 length: 14 amino acids. CDR3 nucleotides: TGTGCCAGCAGCTTAAGGGTGAACACCGGGGAGCTGTTTTTT. Translating it yields CASSLRVNTGELFF.

With regard to this clone: One end of the junction does not line up with germline, which may come from a read error. The chain is built from TRBV28 and TRBJ1-2; 10 bases match TRBD1. The V gene's germline CDR1 is MDHEN and CDR2 SYDVKM. The length of the CDR3 is 14 residues. The CDR3 coding sequence is TGTGCCAGCAGTCCTCCGGGACAGGGGCGCGGAGTCCCCTTC. It translates to CASSPPGQGRGVPF.

V usage is TRBV4-1 and J usage is TRBJ1-2, with D maybe TRBD1 (6 bases). V lost 4 bases, J lost 2 bases, and 11 bases lay in between. CDR1 and CDR2 (germline): MGHRA, YSYEKL. This CDR3 has 14 residues. CDR3 amino acids: CASSPRTGNYGYTF. The CDR3 bases are TGCGCCAGCAGCCCCCGTACAGGGAACTATGGCTACACCTTC.

This chain uses TRBV4-3 with TRBJ1-2, with D hard to call. V lost 0 bases and J lost 0, with 8 bases in between. Germline V gene lookup returns CDR1 LGHNA and CDR2 YSLEER. This CDR3 has 15 amino acids. The CDR3 protein is CASSQDAAANYGYTF. CDR3 in DNA: TGCGCCAGCAGCCAAGATGCCGCAGCTAACTATGGCTACACCTTC.

The chain combines TRBV2 with TRBJ2-2, with D possibly matching TRBD1 (6 bases). The CDR3 length is 15 residues. V was pared by 8 bases and J by 4 bases, with 17 bases between. CDR1 is SNHLY, CDR2 FYNNEI, per germline. The CDR3 coding sequence is TGTGCCAGCCGGAGCAATACAGGGCGCACCGGGGAGCTGTTTTTT. It translates to CASRSNTGRTGELFF.

V usage is TRBV15 and J usage is TRBJ2-1; D might be TRBD2 (5 bases). V lost 5 bases and J 5 bases, leaving 19 bases between the germline ends. Germline assignment: CDR1 LNHNV and CDR2 YYDKDF (reference sequence). This CDR3 is 16 amino acids long. CDR3 sequence (DNA): TGTGCCACCAGCCCAGATCGGACGGGATCAAACAATGAGCAGTTCTTC. Translation gives CATSPDRTGSNNEQFF. Variable domain in full (rest from reference TRBV15 and TRBJ2-1): DAMVIQNPRYQVTQFGKPVTLSCSQTLNHNVMYWYQQKSSQAPKLLFHYYDKDFNNEADTPDNFQSRRPNTSFCFLDIRSPGLGDTAMYLCATSPDRTGSNNEQFFGPGTRLTVL.

The chain is built from TRBV28 and TRBJ1-5; D call uncertain. The CDR3 has 15 residues. The germline V gene encodes CDR1 MDHEN and CDR2 SYDVKM. Trimming pared 3 bases from V and 0 bases from J, leaving 9 bases between. The CDR3 DNA reads TGTGCCAGCAGTTTGAAGGGTTATAGCAATCAGCCCCAGCATTTT. Amino acid sequence: CASSLKGYSNQPQHF. The complete variable domain, with remaining parts taken from reference TRBV28 and TRBJ1-5, reads DVKVTQSSRYLVKRTGEKVFLECVQDMDHENMFWYRQDPGLGLRLIYFSYDVKMKEKGDIPEGYSVSREKKERFSLILESASTNQTSMYLCASSLKGYSNQPQHFGDGTRLSIL.

The CDR3 loop is CASSTPKGRVGGYTF. The CDR3, as DNA: TGTGCCAGCAGCACCCCGAAGGGCAGGGTGGGTGGCTACACCTTC. This chain joins TRBV11-2 and TRBJ1-2; possibly TRBD1 for D (5 bases). Germline CDR1 is SGHAT and CDR2 is FQNNGV. V shed 5 bases and J shed 7 bases, with 20 bases lying between them. The CDR3 totals 15 residues. The full variable domain, completed using reference TRBV11-2 and TRBJ1-2, is EAGVAQSPRYKIIEKRQSVAFWCNPISGHATLYWYQQILGQGPKLLIQFQNNGVVDDSQLPKDRFSAERLKGVDSTLKIQPAKLEDSAVYLCASSTPKGRVGGYTFGSGTRLTVV.

The chain has TRBV6-5 and TRBJ1-1, with a weak D call TRBD1 (5 bases). Trimming left V 5 bases short and J 5 bases short, with 15 bases between. The CDR3 spans 14 residues. Germline V gene lookup returns CDR1 MNHEY and CDR2 SVGAGI. CDR3 sequence (DNA): TGTGCCAGCAGTACGGACATTCTAGGTACTGAAGCTTTCTTT. This sequence encodes CASSTDILGTEAFF.

The chain uses TRBV19 and TRBJ1-5, with TRBD1 identical over 7 bases. V lost 7 bases and J lost 4; bases outside the gene matches: 10. The CDR3 is 15 residues long. Germline lookup yields CDR1 LNHDA and CDR2 SQIVND (reference sequence). The CDR3 loop is CASIPTGPSNQPQHF. The CDR3 DNA follows: TGTGCCAGTATTCCGACAGGGCCGTCGAATCAGCCCCAGCATTTT. The full variable domain, completed using reference TRBV19 and TRBJ1-5, is DGGITQSPKYLFRKEGQNVTLSCEQNLNHDAMYWYRQDPGQGLRLIYYSQIVNDFQKGDIAEGYSVSREKKESFPLTVTSAQKNPTAFYLCASIPTGPSNQPQHFGDGTRLSIL.

The sample holds a few counts of this clone. The V gene is TRBV6-1, the J gene TRBJ2-1; 10 bases are a match to TRBD1. Looked up from germline, CDR1 is MNHNS and CDR2 is SASEGT. The length of the CDR3 is 15 residues. V shed 2 bases, J shed 7 bases, and the junction held 5 bases outside the gene matches. For the CDR3, the DNA is TGTGCCAGCAGTGAATGGGACAGGGGTATTAATGAGCAGTTCTTC. This encodes CASSEWDRGINEQFF.

This clone was counted a few times. The chain couples TRBV27 to TRBJ1-6, with a possible D match to TRBD1 (5 bases). This CDR3 is 13 amino acids long. V lost 3 bases to trimming and J lost 8 bases, with 8 bases between them. Germline V gene data show CDR1 as MNHEY and CDR2 as SMNVEV (reference sequence). The CDR3 sequence is CASSFGGDSPLHF. As DNA, the CDR3 is TGTGCCAGCAGTTTCGGGGGAGATTCACCCCTCCACTTT.

This chain joins TRBV6-1 and TRBJ2-1; TRBD2 matches 10 bases. This CDR3 is built from 15 residues. Trimming removed 3 bases from V and 5 bases from J; junction bases left unmatched: 4. Per germline, CDR1 MNHNS and CDR2 SASEGT. In DNA form, the CDR3 reads TGTGCCAGCAGTGATCTAGCGGGAGCTAACAATGAGCAGTTCTTC. Encoded protein: CASSDLAGANNEQFF.

V gene TRBV23-1 combines with J gene TRBJ2-3; D is unclear. TRBV23-1 is noted as an ORF with a role that remains uncertain. V was clipped by 3 bases and J by 2 bases, with 6 bases between them. The CDR3 runs 13 residues. The chain's CDR3 is CASSQRYTDTQYF. The CDR3 DNA is TGCGCCAGCAGTCAGCGGTACACAGATACGCAGTATTTT.

This rearrangement joins TRBV29-1 to TRBJ1-1, with D maybe TRBD1 (5 bases). The CDR3 contains 14 residues. Germline V gene lookup returns CDR1 SQVTM and CDR2 ANQGSEA. V dropped 2 bases and J dropped 2 bases, with 12 bases sitting between them. The CDR3 sequence: CSVERGVGNTEAFF. CDR3 DNA sequence: TGCAGCGTTGAACGGGGGGTGGGCAACACTGAAGCTTTCTTT.

The chain has TRBV7-6 and TRBJ1-4, with D perhaps TRBD1 (5 bases). Germline V gives CDR1 SGHVS, CDR2 FNYEAQ. V lost 5 bases and J lost 8, with 18 bases in between. The CDR3 runs to 15 residues. Here the CDR3 DNA reads TGTGCCAGCAGCCCAACGACAGTTACCGCGGAAAAACTGTTTTTT. It translates to CASSPTTVTAEKLFF.

The rearrangement uses TRBV11-3 and TRBJ1-3; the D gene is possibly TRBD1 (5 bases). This CDR3 is built from 13 residues. From germline, CDR1 is SGHNT and CDR2 YENEEA. Trimming pared 2 bases from V and 7 bases from J, leaving 9 bases between. This chain's CDR3 is CASSLPGTNTIYF. The CDR3 DNA is TGTGCCAGCAGCTTACCGGGGACGAACACCATATATTTT.

The chain employs TRBV19 and TRBJ2-3, with TRBD2 matching over 13 bases. This CDR3 contains 16 residues. V lost 5 bases, J lost 7 bases, and 9 bases stayed unmatched. Germline V gene data show CDR1 as LNHDA and CDR2 as SQIVND (reference sequence). The CDR3 here is CASSLTTSGGANTQYF. The CDR3 DNA reads TGTGCCAGTAGTCTGACCACTAGCGGGGGGGCAAATACGCAGTATTTT.

The chain recombines TRBV28 with TRBJ2-1; D might be TRBD1 or TRBD2, each matching 5 bases. Per germline, CDR1 MDHEN and CDR2 SYDVKM. The V and J ends lost 2 bases and 5 bases respectively, with 13 bases between them. There are 15 residues in the CDR3. CDR3 protein: CASSLRGQGDNEQFF. In nucleotides, the CDR3 is TGTGCCAGCAGTTTAAGAGGGCAAGGGGACAATGAGCAGTTCTTC. The entire variable domain, with the rest obtained from reference TRBV28 and TRBJ2-1, is as follows: DVKVTQSSRYLVKRTGEKVFLECVQDMDHENMFWYRQDPGLGLRLIYFSYDVKMKEKGDIPEGYSVSREKKERFSLILESASTNQTSMYLCASSLRGQGDNEQFFGPGTRLTVL.

The chain employs TRBV29-1 and TRBJ2-5; D may be TRBD2 (5 bases). Germline V gene sequence: CDR1 SQVTM, CDR2 ANQGSEA. The CDR3 is 13 residues long. Trimming left V 5 bases short and J 5 bases short, with 15 bases between. The CDR3 protein is CSVHRGTKETQYF. The CDR3 DNA is TGCAGCGTTCACCGGGGTACCAAGGAGACCCAGTACTTC.

V usage is TRBV19 and J usage is TRBJ2-5; the match to TRBD1 covers 7 bases. Germline CDR1 LNHDA, CDR2 SQIVND (reference sequence). This CDR3 contains 13 residues. V shed 4 bases and J 5 bases; nucleotides not matched to a gene: 4. Here the CDR3 reads CASSRGGGETQYF. Here the CDR3 DNA reads TGTGCCAGTAGTAGAGGGGGCGGTGAGACCCAGTACTTC.

The chain combines TRBV6-4 with TRBJ2-7; maybe TRBD2 (11 bases). Trimming shortened V by 8 bases and J by 2 bases, and 31 bases separated the two germline ends. Per the germline V gene, CDR1 is MRHNA and CDR2 is SNTAGT. This CDR3 contains 19 residues. This CDR3 reads CASEGKDRGKTSGAYEQYF. The CDR3, as DNA: TGTGCCAGCGAGGGAAAGGACAGGGGGAAGACTAGCGGGGCCTACGAGCAGTACTTC.

The chain recombines TRBV11-2 with TRBJ2-7; tentatively, D is TRBD1 or TRBD2 (6 bases each). With 3 bases removed from V and 3 bases from J, the gap between germline ends came to 12 bases. Germline lookup yields CDR1 SGHAT and CDR2 FQNNGV. The CDR3 runs to 14 residues. The CDR3 reads CASSFSRGLYEQYF. CDR3 in DNA: TGTGCCAGCAGCTTTAGTCGGGGGCTCTACGAGCAGTACTTC.

This chain links TRBV19 with TRBJ2-1; 12 bases agree with TRBD2. The CDR3 is 18 amino acids. Germline CDR1 is LNHDA and CDR2 is SQIVND (reference sequence). Trimming removed 0 bases from V and 8 bases from J; junction bases left unmatched: 11. CDR3 DNA: TGTGCCAGTAGTATAGATCATCTGGGACTAGCGGGCGCGGATGAGCAGTTCTTC. It yields the protein CASSIDHLGLAGADEQFF.

This clone turned up a few times. The chain carries TRBV4-3 and TRBJ2-5; weak D call: TRBD2 (5 bases). Trimming pared 5 bases from V and 4 bases from J, leaving 11 bases between. Germline CDR1 and CDR2: LGHNA and YSLEER. The CDR3 contains 13 residues. CDR3 sequence (DNA): TGCGCCAGCAGCAGGGCTGAGGGAGAGACCCAGTACTTC. Translating it yields CASSRAEGETQYF.

The rearrangement links TRBV2 to TRBJ2-2, with a weak D call TRBD2 (5 bases). Between the trimmed V and J ends, which lost 6 bases and 4 bases, there was a span of 27 bases. Germline values: CDR1 SNHLY, CDR2 FYNNEI. The CDR3 length is 19 residues. CDR3 protein: CASSPPRTVAATGTGELFF. CDR3 in DNA: TGTGCCAGCAGCCCCCCACGGACTGTTGCGGCCACTGGCACCGGGGAGCTGTTTTTT.